Sequencing of this TCR beta chain was carried out in a study of shared clonotypes between healthy human individuals (dated by TCRdb to 2019 to 2021). For the study in its entirety: Three men and two women, aged 18 to 49 years, made up the cohort. To increase sequencing depth and limit assay-specific biases, TCR repertoire library preparation and sequencing were carried out by different laboratories using diverse techniques. Blood TCR repertoires of five healthy adults were deeply sequenced to estimate repertoire size and the extent of clonotype sharing between individuals. Per donor, three plates each were used for CD4 naive and CD4 memory, two for CD8 naive, and one for CD8 memory. Between about 0.8 and 9 billion PBMCs per donor were obtained by leukapheresis. The paper as a whole reports these results and caveats: Naive subsets generally had larger estimated clonotype richness than memory subsets did. Incomplete sequencing was indicated by rarefaction of sorted-subset datasets, despite the large sequencing depth. Pairwise subsampling indicated that sequencing depth was expected to affect the degree of clonotype sharing among donors. Around 5% of naive CD4, 3% to 3.5% of naive CD8, approximately 2.2% of memory CD4, and 0.4% of memory CD8 clonotypes were shared across several donors. Because the study included a small number of donors, the genetic and exposure-history diversity represented was limited. Compared with non-shared clonotypes, clonotypes shared by all four sorted-subset donors had higher generation probabilities. Sampling was restricted to blood, and TCR repertoires in tissue are likely to differ from TCR repertoires in blood.

TCR CDR3 regions were amplified from genomic DNA by multiplex PCR using the deep immunoSEQ assay. Extracted genomic DNA from each cell subset was distributed evenly across all wells of several immunoSEQ 96-well plates, and each plate was treated as a replicate. For sorted subsets, 200 to 250 ng genomic DNA, equal to some 30,000 T cell genomes, was loaded into each replicate PCR. Purified libraries were quantified with a Qubit 3.0 fluorometer, sized on a Bioanalyzer 2100, and re-quantified with the KAPA Library Quantification kit. Every immunoSEQ 96-well plate was sequenced on a separate single-read 150-cycle Illumina NextSeq 550 flow cell. As for how the authors treated the data: Because the immunoSEQ output included only junctional sequences and no quality scores, the filtering could not be the same as the filtering used for full-length reads. To assign V/J genes and CDR3, sequences were annotated using PyIR, a Python wrapper for IgBLAST v1.9, with IMGT germline references. Reads were removed for weak V/J assignments (E-value above 1e-6), missing CDR3, stop codons, out-of-frame junctions, or ambiguous translated residues. V3J clonotypes were defined as sequences sharing the same inferred V gene, J gene, and CDR3 amino acid sequence. To compute the percentage overlap between repertoires, the number of shared unique clonotypes was divided by the size of the smaller repertoire. Three approaches were used to assess repertoire richness: RTK rarefaction, the Chao1 estimator, and Recon v2.1 estimates of unobserved clonotypes. Generation probabilities for all TCRbeta clonotypes obtained by the gDNA method from a few donors were computed using OLGA. TCRdb provides this immuneACCESS table in a form limited to in-frame rearrangements. Some clones are lacking; in checked studies, under half of them reflect an unresolved V gene, and why the rest are absent is not known. That table gives V, J and clone size, and the DNA gave D and trimming. The sample profile shows 2.5 million or so clones; approximately 90% of them were found once. Clones ranked in the top ten supply roughly 0.14% of the sample.

Reading the germline V gene (reference sequence) gives CDR1 LNHNV and CDR2 YYDKDF. Trimming costs V 4 bases and J 4 bases, and their ends lie 10 bases apart. The CDR3 runs 13 residues from the cysteine to the phenylalanine. Only the CDR3 DNA stays, 39 bases, in frame from base 1. A remark on this clone: The antigen it binds to is not known. No base quality values were provided; no much bigger clone lies one nucleotide off.

The donors were healthy, HIV-negative adults who had no recently reported acute infections or vaccinations. Every donor was a Caucasian adult residing in Nashville, Tennessee, USA. CD4+ T cells were enriched by magnetic negative selection, after which naive cells were positively selected on CD45RA and the negative fraction was taken as the memory subset. Blood was collected by leukapheresis, and PBMCs were isolated by Ficoll-Histopaque density gradient centrifugation and then cryopreserved in liquid nitrogen vapor phase. Analytical flow cytometry was used to check the purity and quantity of every magnetically sorted T cell population. Each sorted fraction had its genomic DNA isolated and then quantified by UV absorbance on a Nanodrop 2000c.

The chain joins TRBV15 to TRBJ2-5; no confident D gene assignment can be made. Material for sequencing was naive CD4+ T cells sorted from blood. The sample's cell subset or site label is to be understood as: CD45RA+ positively selected. The receptor's source is a man aged 18 to 29 in good health. The nucleotide sequence reads as follows: TGTGCCACCAGCACAGCTTCCTCAGAGACCCAGTACTTC. The translation is CATSTASSETQYF.